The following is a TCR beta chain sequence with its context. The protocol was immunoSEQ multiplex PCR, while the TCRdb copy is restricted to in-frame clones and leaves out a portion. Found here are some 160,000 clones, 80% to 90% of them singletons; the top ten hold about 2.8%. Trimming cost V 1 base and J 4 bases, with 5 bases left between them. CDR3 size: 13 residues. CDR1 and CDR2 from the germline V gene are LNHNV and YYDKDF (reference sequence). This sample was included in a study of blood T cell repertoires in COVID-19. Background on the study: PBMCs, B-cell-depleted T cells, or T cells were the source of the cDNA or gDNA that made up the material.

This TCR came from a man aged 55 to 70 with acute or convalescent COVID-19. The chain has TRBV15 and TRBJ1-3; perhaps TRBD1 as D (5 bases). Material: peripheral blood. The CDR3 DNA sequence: TGTGCCACCAGCAGAGGACAGGGAAACACCATATATTTT. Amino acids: CATSRGQGNTIYF.